These T cell receptor beta chains were read from a single sample in a study of graft-versus-host responses after intestinal transplantation. Here immunoSEQ multiplex PCR was the method, and the copy in TCRdb shows in-frame clones only, minus some. This sample carries 20,000 to 25,000 clones, just under 45% of them seen once, and the ten largest clones take roughly 1.4%. The material was alloreactive CD8+ T cells from a mixed lymphocyte reaction culture, obtained before transplantation. These TCRs come from a human patient who was an organ donor for intestinal transplantation. Each CDR3 is given without its conserved first and last residue.

>TRBV11-2|TRBJ2-7
ASSTPGPGGDYEQY
>TRBV4-1|TRBJ1-4
ASSQVGNEKLF
>TRBV5-4|TRBJ1-2
ASSQDWQGAYGYT
>TRBV5-1|TRBJ2-1
ASSLRPSADSYNEQF
>TRBV5-1|TRBJ2-2
ASSLGQGVGTGELF
>TRBV11-1|TRBJ2-1
ASSLYVLAGGDEQF
>TRBV7-6|TRBJ2-2
ASSPTGANTPELF
>TRBV6-1|TRBJ2-1
ASSEEVWVAGEGYNEQF
>TRBV6-6|TRBJ2-1
ASSRSGGVNEQF
>TRBV19|TRBJ2-2
ASSIASSGLNTGELF
>TRBV11-1|TRBJ2-7
ASSLAPAYEQY
>TRBV11-2|TRBJ2-5
ATQETQY
>TRBV6-6|TRBJ2-3
ASSYGTSGSTDTQY
>TRBV7-6|TRBJ1-1
ASSALTGLNTEAF
>TRBV2|TRBJ2-6
ASSLWGSGANVLT
>TRBV6-5|TRBJ2-5
ASSPEGSGAQY
>TRBV7-9|TRBJ1-2
ASSLAGSALNYGYT
>TRBV7-9|TRBJ2-7
ASSLTSGKTYEQY
>TRBV4-1|TRBJ2-2
ASSQVIFGELF
>TRBV7-9|TRBJ2-2
ASSLPPGTGGTGELF
>TRBV7-2|TRBJ2-7
ASSFDSYEQY
>TRBV7-9|TRBJ2-1
ASSHRDLYEQF
>TRBV9|TRBJ2-4
ASSVGVWVSDIQY
>TRBV18|TRBJ1-5
ASSPATGDQPQH
>TRBV7-9|TRBJ2-7
ASSLAHRGPFSYEQY
>TRBV7-2|TRBJ2-7
ASRVAGEQY
>TRBV10-1|TRBJ2-2
ASSELPWGASGITGELF
>TRBV2|TRBJ2-7
ASRSGTSDSYEQY
>TRBV4-1|TRBJ2-5
ASSQDGLAGVVETQY
>TRBV5-5|TRBJ1-5
ASSLGGLLSNQPQH
>TRBV20-1|TRBJ2-5
SASLLETQY
>TRBV5-6|TRBJ2-7
ASSPAGTYYEQY
>TRBV4-2|TRBJ2-7
ASSQEWGRSYEQY
>TRBV11-2|TRBJ1-1
ASSFPRAGQTEAF
>TRBV4-2|TRBJ2-7
ASSGFGSGSLSREQY
>TRBV5-1|TRBJ2-3
ASSLQGYTQY
>TRBV7-6|TRBJ1-1
ASSLGADAMNTEAF
>TRBV4-3|TRBJ2-1
ASSQGANSYNEQF
>TRBV2|TRBJ2-2
ASTGLAGGRGTGELF
>TRBV2|TRBJ1-2
ASSDRENYGYT
>TRBV15|TRBJ2-7
ATSTPASSYEQY
>TRBV5-4|TRBJ1-5
ASSQDGNQPQH
>TRBV4-1|TRBJ2-7
ASSQVTGEWEQY
>TRBV5-4|TRBJ2-7
ASSFLSYEQY
>TRBV6-1|TRBJ2-5
ASSYLGRETQY
>TRBV7-9|TRBJ2-7
ASSAWGHEQY
>TRBV4-2|TRBJ1-3
ASSQEPVSGNTIY
>TRBV19|TRBJ2-1
AGRQGFHNEQF
>TRBV7-2|TRBJ2-7
ASSRQGARDEQY
>TRBV7-9|TRBJ2-5
ASSPGLRGGTQY
>TRBV2|TRBJ2-7
ASSGTPGQGLYEQY
>TRBV7-9|TRBJ2-7
ASSLEGHTHEQY
>TRBV7-3|TRBJ2-7
ASSLRSFDYEQY
>TRBV6-5|TRBJ2-3
ASSYPDTQY
>TRBV4-3|TRBJ1-2
ASSHRLGQGYT
>TRBV7-5|TRBJ1-5
ARSFGGQPQH
>TRBV10-3|TRBJ2-7
AISVFREGGRYEQY
>TRBV30|TRBJ2-2
AWTGSGRAGTGELF
>TRBV9|TRBJ2-1
ASSAPFGLPTYNEQF